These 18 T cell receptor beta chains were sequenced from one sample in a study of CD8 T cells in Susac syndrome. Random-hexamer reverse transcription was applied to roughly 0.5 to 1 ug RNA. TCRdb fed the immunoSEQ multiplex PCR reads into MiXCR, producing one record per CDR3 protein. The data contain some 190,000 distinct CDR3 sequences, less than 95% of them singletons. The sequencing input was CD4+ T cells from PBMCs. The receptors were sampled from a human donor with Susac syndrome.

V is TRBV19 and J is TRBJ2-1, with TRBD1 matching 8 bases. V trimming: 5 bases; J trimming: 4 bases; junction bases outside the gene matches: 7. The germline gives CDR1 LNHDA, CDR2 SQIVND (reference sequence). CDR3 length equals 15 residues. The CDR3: CASSLTGAIYNEQFF. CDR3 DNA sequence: TGTGCCAGTAGTCTGACAGGGGCCATTTACAATGAGCAGTTCTTC.

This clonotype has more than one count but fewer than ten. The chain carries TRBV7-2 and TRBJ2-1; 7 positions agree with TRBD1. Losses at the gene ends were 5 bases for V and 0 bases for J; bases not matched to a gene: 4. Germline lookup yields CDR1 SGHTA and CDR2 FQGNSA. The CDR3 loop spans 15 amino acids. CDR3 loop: CASSRGTVSYNEQFF. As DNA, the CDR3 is TGTGCCAGCAGCAGAGGGACAGTCTCCTACAATGAGCAGTTCTTC.

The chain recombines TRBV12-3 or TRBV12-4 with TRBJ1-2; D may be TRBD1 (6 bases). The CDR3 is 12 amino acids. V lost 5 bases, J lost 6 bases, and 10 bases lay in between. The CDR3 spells CASSRRGDGYTF. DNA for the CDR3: TGTGCCAGCAGTCGCAGGGGAGATGGCTACACCTTC.

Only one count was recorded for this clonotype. This chain's CDR3 is CATSRDSAWGLSPTGELFF. Written as DNA, the CDR3 is TGTGCCACCAGCAGAGACTCGGCTTGGGGACTAAGTCCCACCGGGGAGCTGTTTTTT. The rearrangement uses TRBV15 and TRBJ2-2; TRBD2 matches 7 bases. The V segment lost 0 bases and the J segment 4 bases; nucleotides outside the gene matches: 14. The CDR3 runs 19 residues. Germline V gives CDR1 LNHNV, CDR2 YYDKDF (reference sequence).

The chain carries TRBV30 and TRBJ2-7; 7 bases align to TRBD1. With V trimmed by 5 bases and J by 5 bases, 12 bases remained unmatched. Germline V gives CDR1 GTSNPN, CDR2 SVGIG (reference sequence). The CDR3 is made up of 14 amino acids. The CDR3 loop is CAWGEERQGDEQYF. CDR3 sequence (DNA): TGTGCCTGGGGGGAAGAAAGACAGGGAGACGAGCAGTACTTC.

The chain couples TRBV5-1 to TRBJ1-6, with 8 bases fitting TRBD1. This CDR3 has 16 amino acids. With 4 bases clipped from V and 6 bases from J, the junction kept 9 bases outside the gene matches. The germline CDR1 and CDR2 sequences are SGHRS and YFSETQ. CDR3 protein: CASSRDRGGRNSPLHF. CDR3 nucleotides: TGCGCCAGCAGCCGAGACAGGGGCGGACGTAATTCACCCCTCCACTTT.

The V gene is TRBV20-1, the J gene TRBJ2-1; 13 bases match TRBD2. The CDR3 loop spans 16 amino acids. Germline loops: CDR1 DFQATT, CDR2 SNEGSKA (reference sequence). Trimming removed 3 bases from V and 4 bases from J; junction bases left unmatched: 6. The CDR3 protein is CSASVLAGGSYNEQFF. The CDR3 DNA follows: TGCAGTGCTAGTGTACTAGCGGGGGGGTCTTACAATGAGCAGTTCTTC.

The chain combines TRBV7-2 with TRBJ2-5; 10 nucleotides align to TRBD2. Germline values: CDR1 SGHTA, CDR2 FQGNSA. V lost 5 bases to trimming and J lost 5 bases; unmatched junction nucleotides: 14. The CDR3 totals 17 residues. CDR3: CASSPQAGGPGRETQYF. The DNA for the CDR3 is TGTGCCAGCAGCCCTCAAGCGGGGGGGCCGGGGAGGGAGACCCAGTACTTC.

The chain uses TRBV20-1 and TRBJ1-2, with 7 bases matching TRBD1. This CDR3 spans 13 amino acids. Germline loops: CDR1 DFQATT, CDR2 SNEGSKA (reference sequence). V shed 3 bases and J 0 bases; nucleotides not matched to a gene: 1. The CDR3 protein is CSARGQSNYGYTF. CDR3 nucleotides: TGCAGTGCTAGGGGACAGTCTAACTATGGCTACACCTTC.

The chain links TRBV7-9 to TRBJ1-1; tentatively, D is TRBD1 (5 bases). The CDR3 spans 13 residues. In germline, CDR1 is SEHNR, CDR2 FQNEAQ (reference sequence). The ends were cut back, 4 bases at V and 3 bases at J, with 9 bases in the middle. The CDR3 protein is CASSSGTHTEAFF. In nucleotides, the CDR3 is TGTGCCAGCAGCTCCGGGACCCACACTGAAGCTTTCTTT.

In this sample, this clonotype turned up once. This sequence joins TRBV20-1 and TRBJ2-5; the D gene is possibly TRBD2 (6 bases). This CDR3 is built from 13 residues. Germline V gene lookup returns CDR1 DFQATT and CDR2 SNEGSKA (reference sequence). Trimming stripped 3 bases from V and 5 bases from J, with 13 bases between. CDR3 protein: CSARSGAGETQYF. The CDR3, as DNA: TGCAGTGCTAGGTCAGGTGCGGGGGAGACCCAGTACTTC.

The CDR3: CASSEGMDEQYF. The CDR3 region has the DNA TGCGCCAGCAGCGAGGGGATGGACGAGCAGTACTTC. The chain joins TRBV5-1 to TRBJ2-7; D tentatively reads TRBD1 or TRBD2 (5 bases each). V lost 4 bases and J lost 5, with 10 bases in between. The germline CDR1 and CDR2 sequences are SGHRS and YFSETQ. The CDR3 is made up of 12 amino acids. Supplemented by reference TRBV5-1 and TRBJ2-7, the full variable domain reads KAGVTQTPRYLIKTRGQQVTLSCSPISGHRSVSWYQQTPGQGLQFLFEYFSETQRNKGNFPGRFSGRQFSNSRSEMNVSTLELGDSALYLCASSEGMDEQYFGPGTRLTVT.

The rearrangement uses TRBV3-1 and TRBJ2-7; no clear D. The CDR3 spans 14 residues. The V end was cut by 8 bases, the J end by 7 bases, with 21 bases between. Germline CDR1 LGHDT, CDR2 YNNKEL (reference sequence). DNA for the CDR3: TGTGCCAGCGGCCGGAGAGTCGAGGTGTGGGAGCAGTACTTC. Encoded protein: CASGRRVEVWEQYF.

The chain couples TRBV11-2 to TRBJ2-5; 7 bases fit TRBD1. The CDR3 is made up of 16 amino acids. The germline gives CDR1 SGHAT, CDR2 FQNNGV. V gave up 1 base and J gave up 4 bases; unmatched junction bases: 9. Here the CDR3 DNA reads TGTGCCAGCAGCTTAGCGTATAGGGGGCTGGGAGAGACCCAGTACTTC. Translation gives CASSLAYRGLGETQYF. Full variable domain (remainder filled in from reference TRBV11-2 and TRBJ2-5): EAGVAQSPRYKIIEKRQSVAFWCNPISGHATLYWYQQILGQGPKLLIQFQNNGVVDDSQLPKDRFSAERLKGVDSTLKIQPAKLEDSAVYLCASSLAYRGLGETQYFGPGTRLLVL.

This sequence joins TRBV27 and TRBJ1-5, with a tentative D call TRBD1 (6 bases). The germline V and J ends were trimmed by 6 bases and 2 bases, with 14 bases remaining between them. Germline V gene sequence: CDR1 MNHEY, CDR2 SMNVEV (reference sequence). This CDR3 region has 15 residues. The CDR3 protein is CASRRTGSGNQPQHF. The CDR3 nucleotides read TGTGCCAGCAGGAGAACAGGGTCCGGCAATCAGCCCCAGCATTTT.

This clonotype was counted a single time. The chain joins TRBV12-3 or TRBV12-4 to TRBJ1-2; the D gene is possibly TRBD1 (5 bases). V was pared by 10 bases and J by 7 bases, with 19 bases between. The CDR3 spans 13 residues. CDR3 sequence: CATQPKGTGGYTF. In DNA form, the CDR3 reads TGTGCCACCCAACCCAAGGGGACGGGTGGCTACACCTTC.

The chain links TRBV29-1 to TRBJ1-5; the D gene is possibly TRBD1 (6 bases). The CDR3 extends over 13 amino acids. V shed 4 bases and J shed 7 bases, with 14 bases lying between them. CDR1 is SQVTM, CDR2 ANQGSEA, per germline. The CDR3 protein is CSVGGAGLQPQHF. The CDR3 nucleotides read TGCAGCGTTGGGGGGGCCGGACTACAGCCCCAGCATTTT.

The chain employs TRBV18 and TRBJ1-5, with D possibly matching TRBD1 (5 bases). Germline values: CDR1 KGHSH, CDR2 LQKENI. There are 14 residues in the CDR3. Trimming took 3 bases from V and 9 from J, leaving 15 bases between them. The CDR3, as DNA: TGTGCCAGCTCACCGAGTGGGGGGGAGCTGCCCCAGCATTTT. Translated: CASSPSGGELPQHF.